A single sample gave rise to the 6 T cell receptor beta chains below, sequenced in a study of shared clonotypes between healthy human individuals. Data came from immunoSEQ multiplex PCR; TCRdb stores just in-frame clones and leaves some out. The table has millions of clones, around 94% seen once. Sequenced sample: naive CD4+ T cells sorted from blood. The sample's subset: CD45RA+ positively selected. The receptors come from a man aged 18 to 29 in good health.

V is TRBV9 and J is TRBJ2-1; 11 bases align to TRBD1. This CDR3 has 16 residues. V dropped 4 bases and J dropped 9; count of bases not matched to a gene: 12. The V gene's germline CDR1 is SGDLS and CDR2 YYNGEE. The CDR3 DNA is TGTGCCAGCAGCCCAACTGGACAGGGGGCCCCACGTGAGCAGTTCTTC. Protein product: CASSPTGQGAPREQFF. Full variable domain (remainder filled in from reference TRBV9 and TRBJ2-1): DSGVTQTPKHLITATGQRVTLRCSPRSGDLSVYWYQQSLDQGLQFLIQYYNGEERAKGNILERFSAQQFPDLHSELNLSSLELGDSALYFCASSPTGQGAPREQFFGPGTRLTVL.

Here the CDR3 DNA reads TGTGCCAGCAGTTACTTGGGACACCCCTACGAGCAGTACTTC. Amino acids: CASSYLGHPYEQYF. The chain combines TRBV6-6 with TRBJ2-7; a possible D gene is TRBD1 (6 bases). The length of the CDR3 is 14 residues. V was clipped by 1 base and J by 2 bases, with 9 bases between them. CDR1 and CDR2 (germline): MNHNY, SVGAGI (reference sequence).

The chain employs TRBV4-1 and TRBJ2-2; possible D gene TRBD1, 6 bases. Looked up from germline, CDR1 is MGHRA and CDR2 is YSYEKL. V lost 1 base, J lost 1 base, and 10 bases lay in between. The CDR3 is made up of 16 amino acids. DNA for the CDR3: TGCGCCAGCAGCCAAGGGTTGACAGGGAACACCGGGGAGCTGTTTTTT. Translated, it gives CASSQGLTGNTGELFF.

This chain joins TRBV6-6 and TRBJ2-7; 10 bases line up with TRBD1. CDR1 and CDR2 from the germline V gene are MNHNY and SVGAGI (reference sequence). The CDR3 is 13 residues long. Unmatched junction bases numbered 4, after V lost 7 bases and J lost 4 bases. The CDR3 loop is CASTSDRGYEQYF. The CDR3 coding sequence is TGTGCCAGCACCTCGGACAGGGGGTACGAGCAGTACTTC.

This chain uses TRBV4-3 with TRBJ2-7, with a possible D match to TRBD2 (6 bases). The V and J ends lost 0 bases and 6 bases respectively, with 15 bases between them. Germline V gene lookup returns CDR1 LGHNA and CDR2 YSLEER. The CDR3 has 15 amino acids. CDR3 loop: CASSQDSSEGGEQYF. The CDR3 DNA reads as TGCGCCAGCAGCCAAGATTCCTCGGAGGGCGGCGAGCAGTACTTC.

This sequence joins TRBV10-3 and TRBJ1-4; possibly TRBD1 for D (5 bases). The CDR3 is made up of 12 amino acids. V gave up 10 bases and J gave up 5 bases, with 11 bases separating them. The germline gives CDR1 ENHRY, CDR2 SYGVKD. CDR3 loop: CATQGFNEKLFF. CDR3 nucleotide sequence: TGTGCCACCCAGGGATTCAATGAAAAACTGTTTTTT.